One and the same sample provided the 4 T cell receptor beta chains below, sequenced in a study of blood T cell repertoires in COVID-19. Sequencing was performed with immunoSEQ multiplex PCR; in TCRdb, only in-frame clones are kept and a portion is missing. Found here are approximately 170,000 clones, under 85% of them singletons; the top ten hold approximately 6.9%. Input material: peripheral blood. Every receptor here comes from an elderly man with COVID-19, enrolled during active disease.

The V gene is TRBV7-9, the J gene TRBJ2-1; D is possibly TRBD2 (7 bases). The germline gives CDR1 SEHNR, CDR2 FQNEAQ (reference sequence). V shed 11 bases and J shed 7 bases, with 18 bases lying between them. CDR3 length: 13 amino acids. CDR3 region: CASSPAGANEQFF. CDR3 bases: TGTGCCTCGTCTCCCGCGGGGGCAAATGAGCAGTTCTTC.

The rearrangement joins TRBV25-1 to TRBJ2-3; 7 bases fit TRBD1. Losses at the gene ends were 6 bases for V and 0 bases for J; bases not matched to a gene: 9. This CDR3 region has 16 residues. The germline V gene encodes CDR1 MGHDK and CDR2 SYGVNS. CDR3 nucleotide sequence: TGTGCCAGCAGCGCTGAGACAGGGCAAAGCACAGATACGCAGTATTTT. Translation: CASSAETGQSTDTQYF.

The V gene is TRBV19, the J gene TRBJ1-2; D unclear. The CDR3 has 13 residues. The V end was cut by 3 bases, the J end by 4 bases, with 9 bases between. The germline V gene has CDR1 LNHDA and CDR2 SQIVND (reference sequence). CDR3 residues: CASSIPPSYGYTF. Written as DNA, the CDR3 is TGTGCCAGTAGTATCCCCCCCTCCTATGGCTACACCTTC.

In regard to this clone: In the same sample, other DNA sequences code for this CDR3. The CDR3 sequence is CSGGTGGYGYTF. As DNA, the CDR3 is TGCAGCGGGGGGACAGGCGGCTATGGCTACACCTTC. The chain combines TRBV29-1 with TRBJ1-2; TRBD1 aligns across 8 bases. Germline V gives CDR1 SQVTM, CDR2 ANQGSEA. The CDR3 covers 12 residues. With 7 bases clipped from V and 4 bases from J, the junction kept 5 bases outside the gene matches.